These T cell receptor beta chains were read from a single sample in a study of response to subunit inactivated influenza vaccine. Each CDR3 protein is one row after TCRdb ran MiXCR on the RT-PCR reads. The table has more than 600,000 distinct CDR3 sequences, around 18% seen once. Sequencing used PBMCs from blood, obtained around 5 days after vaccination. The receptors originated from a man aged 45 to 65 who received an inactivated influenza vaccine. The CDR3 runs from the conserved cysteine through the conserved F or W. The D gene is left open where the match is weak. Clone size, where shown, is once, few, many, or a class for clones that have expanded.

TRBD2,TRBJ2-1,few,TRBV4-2,CASSQERGEYNEQFF,TGTGCCAGCAGCCAAGAGCGGGGGGAGTACAATGAGCAGTTCTTC
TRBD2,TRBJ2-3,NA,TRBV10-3,CAINPGLAGGLGDTQYF,TGTGCCATCAACCCCGGGTTAGCGGGAGGGTTGGGAGATACGCAGTATTTT
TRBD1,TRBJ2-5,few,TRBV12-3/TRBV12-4,CASRRGATGVKTQYF,TGTGCCAGCAGGAGGGGTGCCACAGGGGTGAAGACCCAGTACTTC
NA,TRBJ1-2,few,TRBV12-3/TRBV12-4,CASSLARGALYGYTF,TGTGCCAGCAGTCTAGCCAGGGGCGCGCTCTATGGCTACACCTTC
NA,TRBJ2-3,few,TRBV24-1,CATSDLVRTDTQYF,TGTGCCACCAGTGATTTGGTACGGACAGATACGCAGTATTTT
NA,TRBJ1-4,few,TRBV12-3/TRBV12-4,CASKDLLAEKLFF,TGTGCCAGCAAGGACCTATTGGCCGAAAAACTGTTTTTT
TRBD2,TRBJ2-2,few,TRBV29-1,CSVGGLAGWNTGELFF,TGCAGCGTTGGGGGACTAGCGGGGTGGAACACCGGGGAGCTGTTTTTT
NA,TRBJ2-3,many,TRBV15,CATSRGPSSGRPTDTQYF,TGTGCCACCAGCAGAGGTCCGTCCTCAGGGCGGCCCACAGATACGCAGTATTTT
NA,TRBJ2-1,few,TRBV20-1,CSARGGPKYNEQFF,TGCAGTGCTAGAGGGGGTCCCAAGTACAATGAGCAGTTCTTC
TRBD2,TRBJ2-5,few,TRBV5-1,CASSFKAGGEETQYF,TGCGCCAGCAGCTTTAAAGCGGGAGGTGAAGAGACCCAGTACTTC
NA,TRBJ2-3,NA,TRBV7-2,CASSLGTLVPDTQYF,TGTGCCAGCAGCTTAGGGACATTGGTCCCAGATACGCAGTATTTT
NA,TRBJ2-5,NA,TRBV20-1,CSARRGAETQYF,TGCAGTGCTCGTCGGGGGGCCGAGACCCAGTACTTC
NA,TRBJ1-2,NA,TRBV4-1,CASSQVNNRYEANYGYTF,TGCGCCAGCAGCCAAGTAAATAACCGATACGAGGCTAACTATGGCTACACCTTC
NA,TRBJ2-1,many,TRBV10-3,CASTGSYNEQFF,TGTGCCAGCACAGGATCCTACAATGAGCAGTTCTTC
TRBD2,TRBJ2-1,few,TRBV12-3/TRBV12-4,CASRWGSGSTNEQFF,TGTGCCAGCCGCTGGGGAAGCGGGAGTACTAATGAGCAGTTCTTC
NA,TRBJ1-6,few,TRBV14,CASSQVNSPLHF,TGTGCCAGCAGCCAAGTAAATTCACCCCTCCACTTT
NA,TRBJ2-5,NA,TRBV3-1,CASSPVTGETQYF,TGTGCCAGCAGCCCCGTGACGGGGGAGACCCAGTACTTC
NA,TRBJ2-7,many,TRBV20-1,CSATREAASGAQYF,TGCAGTGCCACGAGAGAGGCAGCGAGTGGGGCGCAGTACTTC
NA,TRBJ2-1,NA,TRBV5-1,CASKIGSSYNEQFF,TGCGCCAGCAAAATAGGGAGCTCCTACAATGAGCAGTTCTTC
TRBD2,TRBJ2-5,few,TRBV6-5,CASSYGGLAGYQETQYF,TGTGCCAGCAGTTACGGGGGCCTAGCGGGGTATCAAGAGACCCAGTACTTC
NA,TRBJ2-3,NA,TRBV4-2,CASSQDRATSSPTDTQYF,TGTGCCAGCAGCCAAGATCGGGCTACTAGTTCTCCCACAGATACGCAGTATTTT
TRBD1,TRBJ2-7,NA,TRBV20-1,CSASRQGHYEQYF,TGCAGTGCTAGCCGACAGGGACACTACGAGCAGTACTTC
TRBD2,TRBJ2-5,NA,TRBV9,CASSVAPSGQETQYF,TGTGCCAGCAGCGTAGCCCCTAGCGGCCAAGAGACCCAGTACTTC
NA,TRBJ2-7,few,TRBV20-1,CSARDPAGKVYEQYF,TGCAGTGCTAGAGATCCGGCAGGGAAAGTTTACGAGCAGTACTTC
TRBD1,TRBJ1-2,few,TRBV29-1,CSVGDSLYGYTF,TGCAGCGTTGGGGACAGCTTGTATGGCTACACCTTC
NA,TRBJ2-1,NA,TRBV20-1,CSAPNPGHTSEQFF,TGCAGTGCGCCAAATCCGGGACACACCAGTGAGCAGTTCTTC
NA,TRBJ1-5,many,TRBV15,CATSKDQGTVSNQPQHF,TGTGCCACCAGCAAAGATCAGGGTACAGTGAGCAATCAGCCCCAGCATTTT
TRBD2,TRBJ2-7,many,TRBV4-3,CASSQALAGGYEQYF,TGCGCCAGCAGCCAAGCACTAGCGGGGGGCTACGAGCAGTACTTC
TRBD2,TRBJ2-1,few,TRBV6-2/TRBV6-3,CASSPDRLAGGDEQFF,TGTGCCAGCAGTCCTGACCGGCTAGCGGGAGGGGATGAGCAGTTCTTC
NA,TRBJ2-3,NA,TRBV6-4,CASSDRPGSADTQYF,TGTGCCAGCAGTGATCGGCCAGGGAGCGCAGATACGCAGTATTTT
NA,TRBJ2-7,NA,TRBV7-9,CASSPLGGTYEQYF,TGTGCCAGCAGCCCCCTAGGGGGTACCTACGAGCAGTACTTC
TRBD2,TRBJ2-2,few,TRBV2,CASSVAGGGTGELFF,TGTGCCAGCAGTGTAGCGGGAGGTGGCACCGGGGAGCTGTTTTTT
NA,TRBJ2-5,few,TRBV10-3,CAISEPGQETQYF,TGTGCCATCAGTGAACCCGGTCAAGAGACCCAGTACTTC
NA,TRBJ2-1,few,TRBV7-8,CASSSPRGIYNEQFF,TGTGCCAGCAGCTCCCCACGGGGGATATACAATGAGCAGTTCTTC
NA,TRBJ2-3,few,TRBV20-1,CSASRAESTDTQYF,TGCAGTGCTAGTAGGGCAGAGAGCACAGATACGCAGTATTTT
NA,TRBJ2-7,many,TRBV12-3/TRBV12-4,CASSSPVYEQYF,TGTGCCAGCAGTTCGCCAGTTTACGAGCAGTACTTC
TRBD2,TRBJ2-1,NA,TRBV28,CASSSTSGNYNEQFF,TGTGCCAGCAGTTCCACTAGCGGCAATTACAATGAGCAGTTCTTC
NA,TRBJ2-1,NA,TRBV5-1,CASSLHSDNEQFF,TGCGCCAGCAGCTTGCATAGCGACAATGAGCAGTTCTTC
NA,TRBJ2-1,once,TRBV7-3,CASSLSPWDGSYNEQFF,TGTGCCAGCAGCTTAAGCCCTTGGGACGGCTCCTACAATGAGCAGTTCTTC
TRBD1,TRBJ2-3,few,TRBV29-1,CSVVSGQGFRADTQYF,TGCAGCGTTGTCTCGGGACAGGGTTTTAGGGCAGATACGCAGTATTTT
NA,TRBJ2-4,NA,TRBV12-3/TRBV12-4,CASRRGLAKNIQYF,TGTGCCAGCAGGAGGGGATTAGCCAAAAACATTCAGTACTTC
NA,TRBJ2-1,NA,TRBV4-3,CASSQDTVSATYNEQFF,TGCGCCAGCAGCCAAGATACGGTGTCGGCCACCTACAATGAGCAGTTCTTC
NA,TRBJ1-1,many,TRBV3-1,CASSQRNTEAFF,TGTGCCAGCAGCCAAAGGAACACTGAAGCTTTCTTT
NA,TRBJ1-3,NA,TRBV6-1,CASSTQQGPSGNTIYF,TGTGCCAGCAGTACGCAACAGGGACCTAGCGGAAACACCATATATTTT
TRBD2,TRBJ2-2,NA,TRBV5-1,CASSLVAGDNTGELFF,TGCGCCAGCAGCTTGGTAGCGGGAGACAACACCGGGGAGCTGTTTTTT
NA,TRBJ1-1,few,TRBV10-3,CAISESRGHTF,TGTGCCATCAGTGAGTCGAGAGGGCACACATTT
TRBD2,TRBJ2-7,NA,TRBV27,CASSPLAGVLEQYF,TGTGCCAGCAGTCCACTAGCGGGAGTTCTCGAGCAGTACTTC
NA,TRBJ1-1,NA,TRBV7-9,CASSRSQADPAFF,TGTGCCAGCAGCCGGTCCCAGGCTGATCCAGCTTTCTTT
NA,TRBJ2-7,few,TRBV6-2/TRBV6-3,CASKPPGEIHEQYF,TGTGCCAGCAAGCCCCCGGGGGAGATCCACGAGCAGTACTTC
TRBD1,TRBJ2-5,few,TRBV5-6,CASSFYYDKGQNQETQYF,TGTGCCAGCAGCTTTTACTACGACAAGGGACAGAACCAAGAGACCCAGTACTTC
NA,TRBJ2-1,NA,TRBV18,CASSPGRGTYNEQFF,TGTGCCAGCTCCCCCGGTCGAGGGACCTACAATGAGCAGTTCTTC
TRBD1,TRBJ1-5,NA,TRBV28,CASTPTGRGNQPQHF,TGTGCCAGCACTCCGACAGGGAGAGGTAATCAGCCCCAGCATTTT
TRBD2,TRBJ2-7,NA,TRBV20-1,CSARRLAGDFYEQYF,TGCAGTGCTAGAAGGCTAGCGGGGGACTTCTACGAGCAGTACTTC
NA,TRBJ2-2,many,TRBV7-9,CASSRSGELFF,TGTGCCAGCAGTCGATCCGGGGAGCTGTTTTTT
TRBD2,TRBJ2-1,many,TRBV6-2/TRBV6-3,CASSYSPAGGYNEQFF,TGTGCCAGCAGTTACTCGCCGGCGGGGGGTTACAATGAGCAGTTCTTC
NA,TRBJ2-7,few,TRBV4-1,CASSHPPEGTYEQYF,TGCGCCAGCAGCCACCCCCCGGAGGGCACCTACGAGCAGTACTTC
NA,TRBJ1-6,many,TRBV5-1,CASSQVGEGSPLHF,TGCGCCAGCAGCCAAGTGGGTGAAGGTTCACCCCTCCACTTT
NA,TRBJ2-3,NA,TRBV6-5,CASSYSVAGPSTDTQYF,TGTGCCAGCAGTTACTCGGTGGCAGGACCGAGCACAGATACGCAGTATTTT
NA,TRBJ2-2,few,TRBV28,CASSPLGWAPGELFF,TGTGCCAGCAGCCCGCTCGGCTGGGCGCCCGGGGAGCTGTTTTTT